This is a list of T cell receptor beta chains from one sample in a study of cytotoxic CD8 clonotypes in ibrutinib-treated CLL. The data were produced by immunoSEQ multiplex PCR, yet TCRdb's version contains in-frame clones alone and is incomplete. The sample contains about 270,000 clones, approximately 76% of which appear only once. The sample was PBMCs, taken at disease progression, from a patient treated with ibrutinib. These receptors all come from a human donor with chronic lymphocytic leukemia. CDR3s include the opening cysteine and the closing phenylalanine or tryptophan. D genes are given only for firm matches. Part of the rows lack a size; the others show once, few, many or a class for expanded clones.

D: NA
J: TRBJ1-5
size: few
length: 13
V: TRBV23-1
CDR3: CASSQFLNQPQHF
DNA: TGCGCCAGCAGTCAATTCCTGAATCAGCCCCAGCATTTT

D: TRBD2
J: TRBJ2-1
size: once
length: 12
V: TRBV6-5
CDR3: CASSTPSGGQFF
DNA: TGTGCCAGCAGTACTCCTAGCGGGGGGCAGTTCTTC

D: TRBD2
J: TRBJ2-2
size: NA
length: 14
V: TRBV10-3
CDR3: CAIRISGRAGELFF
DNA: TGTGCCATCAGAATTAGCGGGAGGGCCGGGGAGCTGTTTTTT

D: NA
J: TRBJ2-2
size: once
length: 20
V: TRBV4-3
CDR3: CASSQDSPRGWGPGTGELFF
DNA: TGCGCCAGCAGCCAAGATTCCCCCCGGGGGTGGGGTCCGGGCACCGGGGAGCTGTTTTTT

D: NA
J: TRBJ2-7
size: NA
length: 16
V: TRBV27
CDR3: CASSLLGTVGRYEQYF
DNA: TGTGCCAGCAGTTTACTTGGGACGGTGGGGCGGTACGAGCAGTACTTC

D: TRBD1
J: TRBJ2-5
size: NA
length: 16
V: TRBV5-1
CDR3: CASSSTGTGGRETQYF
DNA: TGCGCCAGCAGCTCCACCGGGACAGGGGGCCGAGAGACCCAGTACTTC

D: TRBD1
J: TRBJ2-3
size: NA
length: 14
V: TRBV4-1
CDR3: CASSRGQGADTQYF
DNA: TGCGCCAGCAGCCGGGGACAGGGCGCAGATACGCAGTATTTT

D: TRBD2
J: TRBJ2-7
size: NA
length: 14
V: TRBV7-8
CDR3: CASSSAGGAYEQYF
DNA: TGTGCCAGCAGCTCAGCGGGAGGTGCCTACGAGCAGTACTTC

D: NA
J: TRBJ2-2
size: few
length: 14
V: TRBV28
CDR3: CASTSSGITGELFF
DNA: TGTGCCAGCACCTCCAGTGGGATCACCGGGGAGCTGTTTTTT

D: NA
J: TRBJ2-7
size: few
length: 14
V: TRBV2
CDR3: CASSEKASFSEQYF
DNA: TGTGCCAGCAGTGAGAAGGCCAGTTTTTCCGAGCAGTACTTC

D: NA
J: TRBJ2-3
size: NA
length: 13
V: TRBV29-1
CDR3: CSAGAGGTDTQYF
DNA: TGCAGCGCGGGGGCGGGCGGCACAGATACGCAGTATTTT

D: TRBD1
J: TRBJ2-5
size: NA
length: 15
V: TRBV11-2
CDR3: CASSSTGGGLKTQYF
DNA: TGTGCCAGCAGCTCGACAGGGGGAGGCCTAAAGACCCAGTACTTC

D: NA
J: TRBJ1-5
size: NA
length: 14
V: TRBV2
CDR3: CASRGDTGIQPQHF
DNA: TGTGCCAGCAGGGGGGACACAGGGATACAGCCCCAGCATTTT

D: NA
J: TRBJ2-3
size: NA
length: 14
V: TRBV10-3
CDR3: CAISESPGTDTQYF
DNA: TGTGCCATCAGTGAGTCCCCGGGCACCGATACGCAGTATTTT

D: NA
J: TRBJ2-5
size: few
length: 14
V: TRBV15
CDR3: CATNDLPSQETQYF
DNA: TGTGCCACCAACGATCTCCCGAGCCAAGAGACCCAGTACTTC

D: TRBD2
J: TRBJ2-7
size: NA
length: 15
V: TRBV18
CDR3: CASSPLIGRAYEQYF
DNA: TGTGCCAGCTCACCACTTATCGGGAGGGCCTACGAGCAGTACTTC

D: NA
J: TRBJ1-2
size: NA
length: 13
V: TRBV7-3
CDR3: CASSLTANYGYTF
DNA: TGTGCCAGCAGCTTAACAGCGAACTATGGCTACACCTTC

D: NA
J: TRBJ1-1
size: few
length: 14
V: TRBV7-8
CDR3: CASSLVFPNTEAFF
DNA: TGTGCCAGCAGCTTAGTGTTCCCGAACACTGAAGCTTTCTTT

D: NA
J: TRBJ2-7
size: NA
length: 15
V: TRBV10-2
CDR3: CASSEMVKGSYEQYF
DNA: TGCGCCAGCAGTGAGATGGTAAAGGGGAGCTACGAGCAGTACTTC

D: TRBD2
J: TRBJ2-7
size: NA
length: 17
V: TRBV4-3
CDR3: CASSQDGLAGVQDEQYF
DNA: TGCGCCAGCAGCCAAGATGGCCTAGCGGGAGTACAGGACGAGCAGTACTTC

D: NA
J: TRBJ1-1
size: many
length: 15
V: TRBV29-1
CDR3: CSVGAGRGLNTEAFF
DNA: TGCAGCGTTGGAGCAGGGAGAGGGCTGAACACTGAAGCTTTCTTT

D: NA
J: TRBJ2-7
size: NA
length: 13
V: TRBV9
CDR3: CASSVGVLYEQYF
DNA: TGTGCCAGCAGCGTAGGAGTCCTCTACGAGCAGTACTTC

D: NA
J: TRBJ2-1
size: NA
length: 13
V: TRBV6-5
CDR3: CASSYLGGDEQFF
DNA: TGTGCCAGCAGTTACTTAGGGGGGGATGAGCAGTTCTTC

D: TRBD2
J: TRBJ2-7
size: NA
length: 16
V: TRBV23-1
CDR3: CASSRPGLAFTYEQYF
DNA: TGCGCCAGCAGTCGACCGGGACTAGCGTTTACCTACGAGCAGTACTTC

D: NA
J: TRBJ1-2
size: once
length: 16
V: TRBV7-8
CDR3: CASSPGTVGSNYGYTF
DNA: TGTGCCAGCAGCCCCGGGACGGTAGGCTCTAACTATGGCTACACCTTC

D: TRBD2
J: TRBJ2-1
size: few
length: 15
V: TRBV7-6
CDR3: CASSPAGLGFNEQFF
DNA: TGTGCCAGCAGTCCCGCTGGACTAGGGTTCAATGAGCAGTTCTTC